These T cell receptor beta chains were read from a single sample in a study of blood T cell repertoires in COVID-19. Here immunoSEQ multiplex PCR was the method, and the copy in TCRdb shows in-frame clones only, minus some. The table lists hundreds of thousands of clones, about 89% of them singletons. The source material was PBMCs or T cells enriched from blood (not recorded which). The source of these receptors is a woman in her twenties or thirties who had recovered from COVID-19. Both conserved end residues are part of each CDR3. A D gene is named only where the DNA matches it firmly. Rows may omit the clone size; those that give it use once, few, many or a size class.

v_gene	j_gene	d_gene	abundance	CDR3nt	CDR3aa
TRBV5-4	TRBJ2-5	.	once	TGTGCCAGCAGCCGGGACTTCCAAGGAGAGACCCAGTACTTC	CASSRDFQGETQYF
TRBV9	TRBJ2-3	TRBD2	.	TGTGCCAGCAGCGTAGTCGGCGGGAGTTCTGCGGATACGCAGTATTTT	CASSVVGGSSADTQYF
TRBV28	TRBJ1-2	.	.	TGTGCCAGCAGTTTAAGGGGCGCCTACACCTTC	CASSLRGAYTF
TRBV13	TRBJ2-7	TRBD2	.	TGTGCCAGCAGCCCGCCGACGGGACTAGCGGGATCGGTGGGCTACGAGCAGTACTTC	CASSPPTGLAGSVGYEQYF
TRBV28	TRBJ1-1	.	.	TGTGCCAGTCCTCCTGCAGGGGAATTCTTGAACACTGAAGCTTTCTTT	CASPPAGEFLNTEAFF
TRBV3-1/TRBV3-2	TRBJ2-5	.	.	TGTGCCAGCAGCCAATTGGCGGGAAGAGAGACCCAGTACTTC	CASSQLAGRETQYF
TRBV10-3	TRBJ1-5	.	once	TGTGCCATCAGTGAGTGGAGGGAGCTTCAGCCCCAGCATTTT	CAISEWRELQPQHF
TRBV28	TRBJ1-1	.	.	TGTGCCGTCCACCTTAACCGGGCGGGGTTCGGTGAAGCTTTCTTT	CAVHLNRAGFGEAFF
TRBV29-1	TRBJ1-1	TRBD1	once	TGCAGCGTCTATAAGGGGGCAGGAGGCACTGAAGCTTTCTTT	CSVYKGAGGTEAFF
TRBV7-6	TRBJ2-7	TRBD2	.	TGTGCCAGCAGCCCCCCCCGGCGGGCTAGCGGGAGTGGGGAGCAGTACTTC	CASSPPRRASGSGEQYF
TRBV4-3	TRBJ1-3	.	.	TGCGCCAGCAGCCTCCGGATCGGGGTTGGAAACACCATATATTTT	CASSLRIGVGNTIYF
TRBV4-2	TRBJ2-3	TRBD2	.	TGTGCCAGCAGGAAGCGGGAGAGCACAGATACGCAGTATTTT	CASRKRESTDTQYF
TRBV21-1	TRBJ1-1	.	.	TGTGCCAGCAGCAAAGGAGAAAGGAACAGAAGTATGAACACTGAAGCTTTCTTT	CASSKGERNRSMNTEAFF
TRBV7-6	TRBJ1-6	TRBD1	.	TGTGCCAGCAGCTTCGAGACAGGGTATAATTCACCCCTCCACTTT	CASSFETGYNSPLHF
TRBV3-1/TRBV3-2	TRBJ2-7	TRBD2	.	TGTGCCAGCAGCCACGGACTAGCGGGAGACGAGCAGTACTTC	CASSHGLAGDEQYF
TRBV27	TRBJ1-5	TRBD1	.	TGTGCCAGCGCCGGGACAGAGAATCAGCCCCAGCATTTT	CASAGTENQPQHF
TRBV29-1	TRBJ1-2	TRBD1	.	TGCAGCGTTGAGGACAGGCCGGGCGGCTACACCTTC	CSVEDRPGGYTF
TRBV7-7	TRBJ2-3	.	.	TGTGCTAGCAGCCCTCAAACTAGCACAGATACGCAGTATTTT	CASSPQTSTDTQYF
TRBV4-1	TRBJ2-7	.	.	TGCGCCAGCAGCCAAGTGTGGGGGGTAGGGGATTACGAGCAGTACTTC	CASSQVWGVGDYEQYF
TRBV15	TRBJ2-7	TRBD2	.	TGTGCCACCAGCAGAGATCTGAGCGGGAGCGGATACGAGCAGTACTTC	CATSRDLSGSGYEQYF
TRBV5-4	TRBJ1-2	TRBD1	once	TGTGCCAGCAGCTTGGACTCGGCAGGGGGTAACACCTTC	CASSLDSAGGNTF
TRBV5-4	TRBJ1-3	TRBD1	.	TGTGCCAGCAGCTCAGGGGGCGATGGAAACACCATATATTTT	CASSSGGDGNTIYF
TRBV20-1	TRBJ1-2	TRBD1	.	TGCAGTGCTAGTTTCGGGACAGGGGAATATGGCTACACCTTC	CSASFGTGEYGYTF
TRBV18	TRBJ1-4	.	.	TGTGCCAGCTCACCACGAGGAGGTGATGAAAAACTGTTTTTT	CASSPRGGDEKLFF
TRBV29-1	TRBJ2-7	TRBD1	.	TGCAGCGTTGAAGATGCCCGGGACAGTGCCTACGAGCAGTACTTC	CSVEDARDSAYEQYF
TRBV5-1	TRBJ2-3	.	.	TGCGCCAGCAGCACGTGGTCCGGGGACACAGATACGCAGTATTTT	CASSTWSGDTDTQYF
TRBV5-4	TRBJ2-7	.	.	TGTGCCAGCAGCTTGGAACAGACCGAGCAGTACTTC	CASSLEQTEQYF
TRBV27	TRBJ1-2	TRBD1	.	TGTGCCAGCAGTCGGACAGGGGTCTATGGCTACACCTTC	CASSRTGVYGYTF
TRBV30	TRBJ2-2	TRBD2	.	TGTGCCTGGGGCCAGGGCGGGAGTACGGTTTGGGACACCGGGGAGCTGTTTTTT	CAWGQGGSTVWDTGELFF
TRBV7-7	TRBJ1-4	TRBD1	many	TGTGCTAGCAGCCTGGGACAGCAGAGTGCAACTAATGAAAAACTGTTTTTT	CASSLGQQSATNEKLFF
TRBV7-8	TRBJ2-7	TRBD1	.	TGTGCCAGCAGCTTACTAGGACAGGGCGTTTTGGACGAGCAGTACTTC	CASSLLGQGVLDEQYF
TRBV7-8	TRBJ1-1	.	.	TGTGCCAGCAGCTTCGCAGAACAGGGTGAAGCTTTCTTT	CASSFAEQGEAFF
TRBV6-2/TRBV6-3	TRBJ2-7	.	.	TGTGCCAGCAGTTCCGGCAGGGGTTTCTACGAGCAGTACTTC	CASSSGRGFYEQYF
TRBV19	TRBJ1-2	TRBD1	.	TGTGCCAGTACCCGACTCTGGACAGGAGAAGCTAACTATGGCTACACCTTC	CASTRLWTGEANYGYTF